The sequence of this TCR beta chain was determined in a study of cytomegalovirus exposure and HLA in healthy donors. The study ran its PCR with 60 Vbeta and 13 Jbeta primers. Data came from immunoSEQ multiplex PCR; TCRdb stores just in-frame clones and leaves some out. Of about 80,000 clones listed, around 80% are singletons. Trimming removed 4 bases from V and 1 base from J; junction bases left unmatched: 4. This CDR3 spans 15 amino acids. CDR1 is SGHAT and CDR2 is FQNNGV in the germline V gene. The study's findings and limits: Around 18,000 TCR beta sequences were associated with HLA alleles at 0.05 false discovery rate in a later analysis. In an earlier analysis, most TCR beta V segments were productive about 87% or about 30% of the time.

Concerning this clone itself: Its antigen is still unknown.

Sequencing was performed on PBMCs. V is TRBV11-2 and J is TRBJ2-7; 10 bases map to TRBD1. The receptor comes from a man between 45 and 60 years old in good health and CMV-seropositive. The CDR3 is CASSSRDRGSYEQYF. CDR3 coding DNA: TGTGCCAGCAGCTCCCGGGACAGGGGATCCTACGAGCAGTACTTC.